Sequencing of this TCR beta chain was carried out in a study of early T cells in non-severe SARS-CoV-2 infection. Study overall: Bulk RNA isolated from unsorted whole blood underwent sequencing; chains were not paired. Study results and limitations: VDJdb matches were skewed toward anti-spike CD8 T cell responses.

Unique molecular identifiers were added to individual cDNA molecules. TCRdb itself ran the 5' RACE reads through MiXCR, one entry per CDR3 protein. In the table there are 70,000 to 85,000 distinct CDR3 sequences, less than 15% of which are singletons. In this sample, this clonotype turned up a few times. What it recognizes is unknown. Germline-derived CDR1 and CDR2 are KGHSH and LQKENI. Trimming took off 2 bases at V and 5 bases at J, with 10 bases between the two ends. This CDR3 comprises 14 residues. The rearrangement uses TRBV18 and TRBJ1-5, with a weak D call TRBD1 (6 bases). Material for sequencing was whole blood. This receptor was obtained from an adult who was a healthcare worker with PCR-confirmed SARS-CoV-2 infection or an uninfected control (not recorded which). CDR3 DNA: TGTGCCAGCTCACCAGAGGGGGGGGATCAGCCCCAGCATTTT. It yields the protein CASSPEGGDQPQHF.